The T cell receptor beta chain under discussion was sequenced for a study of CD8+ T cells in alopecia areata. Details on this clone: Its specificity is unknown.

Study-wide findings and caveats: Mice gave a clearer picture of TCR sharing than patients did, possibly for HLA-related reasons. Lesional scalp displayed greater clonality than normal scalp, most notably in alopecia totalis/universalis.

Following RNA extraction, reverse transcription yielded cDNA that acted as the sequencing template. Here immunoSEQ multiplex PCR was the method, and the copy in TCRdb shows in-frame clones only, minus some. This sample has roughly 200,000 clones, with 50% to 70% found just once. The length of the CDR3 is 14 residues. Losses at the gene ends were 3 bases for V and 7 bases for J; bases not matched to a gene: 4. Germline V gives CDR1 SGHRS, CDR2 YFSETQ. This chain links TRBV5-1 with TRBJ2-2, with 9 bases aligning to TRBD1. Sequenced here: CD4+ T cells sorted from blood, sampled at week 0. The receptor was isolated from a human donor with alopecia areata. Here the CDR3 reads CASSSTGGHGELFF. CDR3 DNA: TGCGCCAGCAGCTCGACAGGGGGACACGGGGAGCTGTTTTTT.